This TCR beta chain was sequenced for a study of T cell responses to AZD1222 COVID-19 vaccine. Whole-study results and caveats: Vaccine-associated CD4 TCRs ranged over spike, dominating at 160-218 and 743-854. White British ancestry dominated among donors, who included more females, and clonal diversity was possibly underestimated.

Second-dose intervals near 4 or 12 weeks were combined. The V and J ends lost 4 bases and 4 bases, in that order; junction bases with no gene match: 1. CDR1 and CDR2 (germline): MDHEN, SYDVKM. The CDR3 sequence is 12 residues long. Worth noting for this clone: Its antigen is not known.

Libraries were prepared by immunoSEQ multiplex PCR; TCRdb keeps only in-frame clonotypes and omits some of them. This table holds 150,000 to 200,000 clones, approximately 93% found once. Here the sequenced sample was peripheral blood, taken 28 days after the second AZD1222 dose. This chain links TRBV28 with TRBJ2-7; TRBD1 matches at 7 bases. This TCR was recovered from an adult who received the AZD1222 COVID-19 vaccine. The CDR3 region is CASSSTGYEQYF. The DNA of the CDR3 is TGTGCCAGCAGTTCGACAGGGTACGAGCAGTACTTC.